The rows below give T cell receptor beta chains drawn from one sample of a study of low-dose radiotherapy and immunotherapy resistance in tumors. A single record per CDR3 protein comes from TCRdb applying MiXCR to the reads. The table has 40,000 or so distinct CDR3 sequences, roughly 28% seen once. The material sequenced was PBMCs, taken before treatment. The receptors were gathered from a male donor with gallbladder cancer. The CDR3 runs from the conserved cysteine through the conserved F or W. The D gene is left open where the match is weak. Clone size is not always given. Where it is, it says once, few, many or a class for expanded clones.

TRBV6-6	TRBJ1-3	-	many	TGTGCCAGCAGCCCTGGGCAGGGGACCATATATTTT	CASSPGQGTIYF
TRBV21-1	TRBJ1-2	-	many	TGTGCCAGCAGCAAAGGCCAGGGAGTCTACACCTTC	CASSKGQGVYTF
TRBV28	TRBJ2-3	TRBD2	medium-sized	TGTGCCAGCAGTCCCGCGGGGGTGCGGGCAGATACGCAGTATTTT	CASSPAGVRADTQYF
TRBV20-1	TRBJ1-1	TRBD1	many	TGCAGTGCACCGCGGGGGACAGGGGGTCGGAACACTGAAGCTTTCTTT	CSAPRGTGGRNTEAFF
TRBV27	TRBJ2-2	-	many	TGTGCCAGCAGTCTTGGATGGGACACCGGGGAGCTGTTTTTT	CASSLGWDTGELFF
TRBV28	TRBJ2-7	TRBD1	medium-sized	TGTGCCAGCAGGGCAGACAGGGGGCTTTCCTACGAGCAGTACTTC	CASRADRGLSYEQYF
TRBV5-5	TRBJ2-7	TRBD1	many	TGTGCCAGCAGTTCAACAGGGGCCAGGTCCTACGAGCAGTACTTC	CASSSTGARSYEQYF
TRBV6-5	TRBJ2-3	-	-	TGTGCCAGCAAGTCGACAGCCACAGATACGCAGTATTTT	CASKSTATDTQYF
TRBV29-1	TRBJ2-5	TRBD1	once	TGCAGCGTCGATCCAGGGGGAGAGACCCTGTACTTC	CSVDPGGETLYF
TRBV19	TRBJ2-1	-	many	TGTGCCAGTAGTATCTTAGCCCGCTCCTACAATGAGCAGTTCTTC	CASSILARSYNEQFF
TRBV20-1	TRBJ2-2	TRBD2	many	TGCAGTGCTCTTAGCGGGGGGGCGGTCACCGGGGAGCTGTTTTTT	CSALSGGAVTGELFF
TRBV6-1	TRBJ1-1	-	-	TGTGCCAGCAGTGAAGCTCGGTTTGGAGCAGCTTTCTTT	CASSEARFGAAFF
TRBV5-1	TRBJ1-6	-	few	TGCGCCAGCAGCTTGACCGACCCAAGGAATTCACCCCTCCACTTT	CASSLTDPRNSPLHF
TRBV6-2/TRBV6-3	TRBJ1-1	TRBD1	medium-sized	TGTGCCAGCGCAGGGACAGCGAACACTGAAGCTTTCTTT	CASAGTANTEAFF
TRBV2	TRBJ2-3	-	many	TGTGCCAGCGGACTAAAAAGCACAGATACGCAGTATTTT	CASGLKSTDTQYF
TRBV9	TRBJ2-5	TRBD1	many	TGTGCCAGCAGCGAGCACAGGGGCCAAGAGACCCAGTACTTC	CASSEHRGQETQYF
TRBV5-1	TRBJ2-1	-	many	TGCGCCAGCAGCTTGGATGGACAGAACAATGAGCAGTTCTTC	CASSLDGQNNEQFF
TRBV18	TRBJ1-4	-	many	TGTGCCAGCTCACCACCGACAGCAACTAATGAAAAACTGTTTTTT	CASSPPTATNEKLFF
TRBV28	TRBJ2-2	TRBD1	medium-sized	TGTGCCAGCAGCTCGGGACAGACCACCGGGGAGCTGTTTTTT	CASSSGQTTGELFF
TRBV28	TRBJ2-3	-	-	TGTGCCAGCAGCGGAGTCACAGATACGCAGTATTTT	CASSGVTDTQYF
TRBV5-4	TRBJ2-1	TRBD2	-	TGTGCCAGCAGCCCGGTAGCGGGGCCCTCCTACAATGAGCAGTTCTTC	CASSPVAGPSYNEQFF
TRBV6-1	TRBJ2-7	TRBD2	-	TGTGCCAGCAGTGAGCCCTCCAGCGGGAGCTACGAGCAGTACTTC	CASSEPSSGSYEQYF
TRBV21-1	TRBJ2-1	-	few	TGTGCCAGCAGCACCGGGGACAGCTACAATGAGCAGTTCTTC	CASSTGDSYNEQFF